Below are 11 T cell receptor beta chains sequenced from a single sample in a study of cytomegalovirus exposure and HLA in healthy donors. The PCR used 60 Vbeta and 13 Jbeta primers. The protocol was immunoSEQ multiplex PCR, while the TCRdb copy is restricted to in-frame clones and leaves out a portion. The sample contains 150,000 to 200,000 clones, more than 60% of which appear only once. The source material was PBMCs. The receptors shown here come from a female donor in good health and CMV-seronegative.

In its sample, this clone was seen once. In DNA form, the CDR3 reads TGTGCCAGCAGCTTAACGTTCGGGACTAGTAACGCCAGGGAGCTGTTTTTT. It is translated as CASSLTFGTSNARELFF. V usage is TRBV7-3 and J usage is TRBJ2-2; the match to TRBD2 covers 8 bases. This CDR3 spans 17 amino acids. Trimming cost V 0 bases and J 9 bases; bases outside gene matches: 12. Germline V gene data show CDR1 as SGHTA and CDR2 as FQGTGA. Variable domain in full (rest from reference TRBV7-3 and TRBJ2-2): GAGVSQTPSNKVTEKGKYVELRCDPISGHTALYWYRQSLGQGPEFLIYFQGTGAADDSGLPNDRFFAVRPEGSVSTLKIQRTERGDSAVYLCASSLTFGTSNARELFFGEGSRLTVL.

This chain joins TRBV19 and TRBJ2-7, with D possibly matching TRBD1 (6 bases). V lost 4 bases to trimming and J lost 5 bases, with 9 bases between them. There are 12 residues in the CDR3. Per the germline V gene, CDR1 is LNHDA and CDR2 is SQIVND (reference sequence). Here the CDR3 reads CASSNRENEQYF. CDR3 sequence (DNA): TGTGCCAGTAGTAACAGGGAAAACGAGCAGTACTTC.

This chain joins TRBV28 and TRBJ2-7; 11 nucleotides match TRBD1. CDR1 is MDHEN and CDR2 is SYDVKM in the germline V gene. The J segment lost 3 bases and the V segment lost 4 bases, leaving 5 bases of the junction unmatched. There are 15 residues in the CDR3. CDR3 loop: CASSSGQGARYEQYF. The CDR3 DNA reads as TGTGCCAGCAGTTCCGGACAGGGGGCGCGCTACGAGCAGTACTTC.

The chain links TRBV19 to TRBJ1-5; the match to TRBD1 covers 7 bases. V lost 3 bases, J lost 0 bases, and 2 bases stayed unmatched. The CDR3 spans 15 residues. CDR1 is LNHDA and CDR2 is SQIVND in the germline V gene (reference sequence). The CDR3 sequence: CASSIGTVSNQPQHF. CDR3 in DNA: TGTGCCAGTAGTATCGGGACAGTTAGCAATCAGCCCCAGCATTTT.

This chain links TRBV28 with TRBJ1-5; 7 bases match TRBD1. Trimming removed 3 bases from V and 0 bases from J; junction bases left unmatched: 2. Germline V gene data show CDR1 as MDHEN and CDR2 as SYDVKM. The CDR3 spans 15 residues. The CDR3 nucleotides read TGTGCCAGCAGTTTTACAGGGGATAGCAATCAGCCCCAGCATTTT. Protein: CASSFTGDSNQPQHF.

The chain carries TRBV6-5 and TRBJ2-2; the match to TRBD1 covers 8 bases. This CDR3 is built from 13 residues. Germline V gives CDR1 MNHEY, CDR2 SVGAGI. V lost 7 bases and J lost 7; bases outside the gene matches: 5. The CDR3 DNA sequence: TGTGCCAGCACCAGGGGGCGAGGCGGGGAGCTGTTTTTT. It codes for CASTRGRGGELFF.

This rearrangement joins TRBV11-3 to TRBJ1-6, with D unresolved. Per the germline V gene, CDR1 is SGHNT and CDR2 is YENEEA. The CDR3 runs to 13 residues. V lost 2 bases to trimming and J lost 6 bases, with 5 bases between them. The CDR3 nucleotides are TGTGCCAGCAGCTTAACTAGTAATTCACCCCTCCACTTT. Its translation: CASSLTSNSPLHF.

J is TRBJ1-2 and V is TRBV5-8, with D possibly matching TRBD1 (6 bases). This CDR3 is 15 amino acids long. Germline values: CDR1 SGHTS, CDR2 YDEGEE. The germline V and J ends were trimmed by 0 bases and 5 bases, with 14 bases remaining between them. CDR3 sequence: CASSLGLPGDYGYTF. The CDR3 nucleotides are TGTGCCAGCAGCTTGGGTTTGCCAGGGGATTATGGCTACACCTTC.

The V gene is TRBV5-1, the J gene TRBJ2-6; D is perhaps TRBD1 (6 bases). The germline V and J ends were trimmed by 4 bases and 4 bases, with 18 bases remaining between them. The CDR3 is made up of 17 amino acids. Germline CDR1 reads SGHRS; CDR2 reads YFSETQ. This chain's CDR3 is CASSPRQDSSGANVLTF. As DNA, the CDR3 is TGCGCCAGCAGCCCGCGACAGGATTCCTCGGGGGCCAACGTCCTGACTTTC.

Concerning this clone itself: At one end the junction does not follow the germline gene, possibly because of a read error. This chain uses TRBV7-7 with TRBJ2-5; D possibly corresponds to TRBD1 (6 bases). The CDR3 spans 16 residues. CDR1 is SSHAT, CDR2 FNYEAQ, per germline (reference sequence). This chain's CDR3 is CASSPPRLGQGETQYF. In nucleotides, the CDR3 is TGTGCTAGCAGCCCCCCTAGATTGGGGCAGGGGGAGACCCAGTACTTC.

Points on this clone: One end of the junction does not line up with germline, which may come from a read error. Other DNA sequences in the sample encode the same CDR3. This rearrangement joins TRBV7-7 to TRBJ2-3; TRBD2 matches at 7 bases. The CDR3 is 14 residues long. Germline CDR1 SSHAT, CDR2 FNYEAQ (reference sequence). The CDR3 DNA sequence: TGTGCTAGCAGCTTAGCCAGCGGGACGGATACGCAGTATTTT. Encoded protein: CASSLASGTDTQYF.